Below are 21 T cell receptor beta chains sequenced from a single sample in a study of blood T cell repertoires in COVID-19. Here immunoSEQ multiplex PCR was the method, and the copy in TCRdb shows in-frame clones only, minus some. Among approximately 500,000 clones listed, roughly 87% were seen once. The sample comprised peripheral blood. These receptors were collected from a man aged 18 to 30 with COVID-19, enrolled during active disease.

The chain couples TRBV21-1 to TRBJ2-7; the table gives TRBD2 as D, unverified against the DNA. TRBV21-1 is a recognized pseudogene. The CDR3 extends over 15 amino acids. CDR3 amino acids: CASSTSRGSLYEQYF. CDR3 DNA sequence: TGTGCCAGCAGCACCTCCAGAGGGTCCCTCTACGAGCAGTACTTC.

The CDR3 loop reads CASSFSGFYEQYF. DNA of the CDR3: TGTGCCAGCAGCTTTAGCGGATTCTACGAGCAGTACTTC. The chain links TRBV7-9 to TRBJ2-7; possibly TRBD2 for D (6 bases). Germline CDR1 and CDR2: SEHNR and FQNEAQ (reference sequence). V was pared by 3 bases and J by 3 bases, with 9 bases between. This CDR3 has 13 amino acids.

This CDR3 reads CASSPLGGTVGSNEQFF. The DNA for the CDR3 is TGTGCCAGCAGTCCGCTCGGTGGGACAGTGGGCTCCAATGAGCAGTTCTTC. This rearrangement joins TRBV6-6 to TRBJ2-1; 7 bases fit TRBD1. There are 17 residues in the CDR3. The germline V gene has CDR1 MNHNY and CDR2 SVGAGI (reference sequence). J gave up 6 bases and V 5 bases, and 16 bases lay outside the gene matches.

A single count supports this clone. The J gene is TRBJ2-5, the V gene TRBV7-9; the match to TRBD2 covers 10 bases. Germline assignment: CDR1 SEHNR and CDR2 FQNEAQ (reference sequence). Trimming took 5 bases from V and 2 from J; bases not matched to a gene: 2. The CDR3 runs to 14 residues. CDR3 protein: CASSPTSGQETQYF. The CDR3 DNA reads as TGTGCCAGCAGCCCGACTAGCGGGCAAGAGACCCAGTACTTC.

The chain employs TRBV27 and TRBJ1-6; 7 nucleotides line up with TRBD1. The germline gives CDR1 MNHEY, CDR2 SMNVEV (reference sequence). The ends lost 4 bases at V and 0 bases at J; junction bases unmatched: 6. The length of the CDR3 is 17 residues. As DNA, the CDR3 is TGTGCCAGCAGTTCGATCAGGGGGAGCTCCTATAATTCACCCCTCCACTTT. Protein sequence: CASSSIRGSSYNSPLHF.

This CDR3 is CASTKGPYNSPLHF. The CDR3 nucleotides are TGTGCCAGCACCAAGGGGCCCTATAATTCACCCCTCCACTTT. The chain joins TRBV7-9 to TRBJ1-6; tentative D call: TRBD1 (5 bases). Per the germline V gene, CDR1 is SEHNR and CDR2 is FQNEAQ (reference sequence). The CDR3 totals 14 residues. V was clipped by 7 bases and J by 2 bases, with 9 bases between them.

This clone was detected only once. This rearrangement joins TRBV10-3 to TRBJ2-7; D is perhaps TRBD1 (6 bases). The CDR3 length is 13 residues. From germline, CDR1 is ENHRY and CDR2 SYGVKD. V lost 5 bases, J lost 2 bases, and 10 bases lay in between. CDR3 coding DNA: TGTGCCATCAGTTTACAGGGTACCTACGAGCAGTACTTC. It yields the protein CAISLQGTYEQYF.

The chain combines TRBV28 with TRBJ2-7; tentative D call: TRBD2 (6 bases). The ends were cut back, 5 bases at V and 5 bases at J, with 19 bases in the middle. This CDR3 is 15 amino acids long. CDR1 is MDHEN and CDR2 is SYDVKM in the germline V gene. CDR3 amino acids: CASSIPGLPGDEQYF. Written as DNA, the CDR3 is TGTGCCAGCAGTATCCCGGGACTCCCCGGAGACGAGCAGTACTTC.

V gene TRBV5-1 combines with J gene TRBJ2-7, with a weak D call TRBD2 (6 bases). Trimming pared 0 bases from V and 2 bases from J, leaving 18 bases between. Germline V gene sequence: CDR1 SGHRS, CDR2 YFSETQ. CDR3 length: 17 amino acids. The CDR3 nucleotides read TGCGCCAGCAGCTTGGGCTCAAGCTGTTGCGGGACCTACGAGCAGTACTTC. It translates to CASSLGSSCCGTYEQYF.

The chain combines TRBV24-1 with TRBJ2-1, with D tentatively TRBD1 (6 bases). Germline-derived CDR1 and CDR2 are KGHDR and SFDVKD. This CDR3 contains 13 residues. V lost 5 bases to trimming and J lost 6 bases, with 10 bases between them. The CDR3, as DNA: TGTGCCACCAGTGTGAGGGGGAGCAATGAGCAGTTCTTC. Translated: CATSVRGSNEQFF.

V and J are TRBV28 and TRBJ2-2; TRBD2 might be the D (6 bases). Germline CDR1 MDHEN, CDR2 SYDVKM. This CDR3 is built from 14 residues. The V gene lost 10 bases and the J gene lost 3 bases, with 15 bases spanning the gap. The CDR3 region has the DNA TGTGCCACCGGGACTTTTTCGTACACCGGGGAGCTGTTTTTT. It translates to CATGTFSYTGELFF.

The count of this clone is one. The chain links TRBV5-5 to TRBJ2-2, with 12 bases matching TRBD1. The germline V gene encodes CDR1 SGHKS and CDR2 YYEKEE (reference sequence). V was pared by 0 bases and J by 7 bases, with 4 bases of the junction left unmatched. This CDR3 comprises 16 residues. The DNA of the CDR3 is TGTGCCAGCAGCTTGGCGGGACAGGGGGCAGGCGGGGAGCTGTTTTTT. Protein product: CASSLAGQGAGGELFF.

The chain recombines TRBV9 with TRBJ2-7, with TRBD1 matching 9 bases. J was trimmed by 2 bases and V by 4 bases; bases with no gene match: 7. Germline V gives CDR1 SGDLS, CDR2 YYNGEE. This CDR3 has 15 amino acids. In nucleotides, the CDR3 is TGTGCCAGCAGCTTAACCGGGACAGGGCCCTACGAGCAGTACTTC. Protein product: CASSLTGTGPYEQYF.

The chain couples TRBV19 to TRBJ2-1; D is perhaps TRBD1 (6 bases). This CDR3 has 16 amino acids. In germline, CDR1 is LNHDA, CDR2 SQIVND (reference sequence). Trimming shortened V by 1 base and J by 6 bases, and 16 bases separated the two germline ends. The CDR3 reads CASSIAMGGGRNEQFF. The CDR3 nucleotides read TGTGCCAGTAGTATAGCCATGGGTGGGGGCCGCAATGAGCAGTTCTTC.

This clone was detected only once. The chain recombines TRBV29-1 with TRBJ2-2; 9 bases are shared with TRBD1. CDR3 length: 13 residues. Germline V gives CDR1 SQVTM, CDR2 ANQGSEA. Trimming removed 7 bases from V and 4 bases from J; junction bases left unmatched: 4. CDR3 coding DNA: TGCAGCGGAGGGACAGGGTTCACCGGGGAGCTGTTTTTT. The encoded protein is CSGGTGFTGELFF.

The V gene is TRBV5-4, the J gene TRBJ2-1; D perhaps matches TRBD2 (5 bases). Trimming cost V 3 bases and J 8 bases, with 15 bases left between them. CDR1 SGHNT and CDR2 YYREEE come from the germline V gene (reference sequence). This CDR3 contains 14 residues. The CDR3 sequence: CASSSRTASDEQFF. The CDR3 nucleotides are TGTGCCAGCAGCTCTCGGACTGCCAGTGATGAGCAGTTCTTC.

This chain links TRBV5-4 with TRBJ1-4; 8 nucleotides match TRBD1. The CDR3 extends over 17 amino acids. J gave up 2 bases and V 0 bases, and 6 bases lay outside the gene matches. Per the germline V gene, CDR1 is SGHNT and CDR2 is YYREEE (reference sequence). The CDR3 sequence: CASSLGTGWGTNEKLFF. CDR3 nucleotides: TGTGCCAGCAGCTTGGGGACAGGGTGGGGGACTAATGAAAAACTGTTTTTT. Combining the CDR3 with reference TRBV5-4 and TRBJ1-4 gives the whole variable domain ETGVTQSPTHLIKTRGQQVTLRCSSQSGHNTVSWYQQALGQGPQFIFQYYREEENGRGNFPPRFSGLQFPNYSSELNVNALELDDSALYLCASSLGTGWGTNEKLFFGSGTQLSVL.

The V call is TRBV27, the J call TRBJ1-2, with TRBD1 identical over 7 bases. With 3 bases clipped from V and 6 bases from J, the junction kept 4 bases outside the gene matches. Germline CDR1 is MNHEY and CDR2 is SMNVEV (reference sequence). The CDR3 runs to 13 residues. DNA for the CDR3: TGTGCCAGCAGTTTGGGGGACAGTGATGGCTACACCTTC. This codes for CASSLGDSDGYTF.

To note about this clone: Other DNA sequences from this sample encode an identical CDR3 as well. The J gene is TRBJ2-1, the V gene TRBV9; weak D call: TRBD2 (6 bases). CDR3 length: 15 residues. Germline V gives CDR1 SGDLS, CDR2 YYNGEE. Trimming shortened V by 3 bases and J by 0 bases, and 10 bases separated the two germline ends. DNA of the CDR3: TGTGCCAGCAGCGCTCGGGGGAGCTCCTACAATGAGCAGTTCTTC. Translated, it gives CASSARGSSYNEQFF.

J is TRBJ2-1 and V is TRBV5-4; TRBD2 matches at 13 bases. V lost 0 bases and J lost 7; bases outside the gene matches: 7. CDR3 size: 17 residues. Germline CDR1 reads SGHNT; CDR2 reads YYREEE (reference sequence). The CDR3 loop is CASSLVGLAGVLNEQFF. DNA for the CDR3: TGTGCCAGCAGCTTGGTTGGACTAGCGGGAGTATTGAATGAGCAGTTCTTC.

This CDR3 is CASSLVGRTGTSSYNSPLHF. The CDR3 DNA sequence: TGTGCCAGCAGCTTAGTGGGGAGGACAGGGACCAGCTCCTATAATTCACCCCTCCACTTT. The rearrangement uses TRBV7-6 and TRBJ1-6; the match to TRBD1 covers 8 bases. V lost 1 base to trimming and J lost 0 bases; unmatched junction nucleotides: 11. In germline, CDR1 is SGHVS, CDR2 FNYEAQ. CDR3 length: 20 residues.